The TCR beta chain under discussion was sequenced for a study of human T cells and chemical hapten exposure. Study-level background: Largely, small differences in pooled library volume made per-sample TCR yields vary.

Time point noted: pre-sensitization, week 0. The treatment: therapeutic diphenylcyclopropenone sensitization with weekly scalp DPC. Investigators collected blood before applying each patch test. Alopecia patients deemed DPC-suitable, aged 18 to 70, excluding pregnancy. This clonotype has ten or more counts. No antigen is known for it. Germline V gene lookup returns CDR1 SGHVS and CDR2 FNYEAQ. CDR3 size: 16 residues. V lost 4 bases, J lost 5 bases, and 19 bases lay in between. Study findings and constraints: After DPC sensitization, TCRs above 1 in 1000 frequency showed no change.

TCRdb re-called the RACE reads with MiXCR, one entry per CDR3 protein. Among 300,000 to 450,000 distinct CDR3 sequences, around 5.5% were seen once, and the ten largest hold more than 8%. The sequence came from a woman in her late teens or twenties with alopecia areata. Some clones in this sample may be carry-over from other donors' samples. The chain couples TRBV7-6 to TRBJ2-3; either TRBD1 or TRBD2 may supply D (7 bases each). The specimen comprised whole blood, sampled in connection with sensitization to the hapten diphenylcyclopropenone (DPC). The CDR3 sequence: CASSWGQGGAGDTQYF. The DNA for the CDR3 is TGTGCCAGCAGCTGGGGCCAGGGGGGGGCCGGAGATACGCAGTATTTT.